This T cell receptor (beta chain) was recorded in a study of cytomegalovirus exposure and HLA in healthy donors. Background on the study: The Caucasian-associated ancestry cluster contained about 80% of the approximately 410 genotyped donors.

On this clone: Its antigen is unidentified.

Study outcomes and limitations: Most TCR beta V segments were productive about 87% or about 30% of the time in an earlier analysis. Some segments of the V type, notably TRBV6-2 and TRBV6-3, were excluded as indistinguishable. Many donors shared some public TCRs, even though most TCR sequences were rare.

The primer mix had 60 Vbeta and 13 Jbeta primers. Some clones are missing from TCRdb's copy, which holds only in-frame ones; the method was immunoSEQ multiplex PCR. The table records some 190,000 clones, about 86% of them present only once. V was shortened by 5 bases and J by 3 bases, with 11 bases between the two germline ends. This CDR3 is 13 amino acids long. Germline CDR1 is MDHEN and CDR2 is SYDVKM. This chain uses TRBV28 with TRBJ2-7; TRBD1 might be the D (5 bases). The sample was PBMCs. The sequence was obtained from a woman aged 25 to 45 in good health and CMV-seronegative. The CDR3 nucleotides are TGTGCCAGCAGTCGGACACGACTCTACGAGCAGTACTTC. Residues: CASSRTRLYEQYF.